The rows below give T cell receptor beta chains drawn from one sample of a study of blood T cell repertoires in COVID-19. Method: immunoSEQ multiplex PCR; TCRdb's copy keeps in-frame clones and lacks some. This table has under 500,000 clones, approximately 92% appearing once. Sequencing used PBMCs or T cells enriched from blood (not recorded which). The receptor set was obtained from a man younger than 40 who had recovered from COVID-19. CDR3s include the opening cysteine and the closing phenylalanine or tryptophan. Each record gives: V gene, J gene, D gene, CDR3 DNA, CDR3 protein. The D gene is left open where the match is weak.

v_gene: TRBV19; j_gene: TRBJ1-5; d_gene: .; CDR3nt: TGTGCCAGCGGGGGGCAGGGCGGCAATCAGCCCCAGCATTTT; CDR3aa: CASGGQGGNQPQHF
v_gene: TRBV30; j_gene: TRBJ1-5; d_gene: .; CDR3nt: TGTGCCTGGAGTGTTGACAGGTTTGGAGCGAGCAATCAGCCCCAGCATTTT; CDR3aa: CAWSVDRFGASNQPQHF
v_gene: TRBV10-2; j_gene: TRBJ1-5; d_gene: .; CDR3nt: TGCGCCAGCAGTGAGCAGGGGAGTCAGCCCCAGCATTTT; CDR3aa: CASSEQGSQPQHF
v_gene: TRBV7-7; j_gene: TRBJ2-2; d_gene: .; CDR3nt: TGTGCTAGCAGCTTCCTACCCGACAGTTCCGGGGAGCTGTTTTTT; CDR3aa: CASSFLPDSSGELFF
v_gene: TRBV30; j_gene: TRBJ2-2; d_gene: .; CDR3nt: TGTGCCTGGAGTTCCGGGACCGGGGAGCTGTTTTTT; CDR3aa: CAWSSGTGELFF
v_gene: TRBV29-1; j_gene: TRBJ2-7; d_gene: .; CDR3nt: TGCAGCGTCGGGGGGACAACCTCGCAGCAGTACTTC; CDR3aa: CSVGGTTSQQYF
v_gene: TRBV28; j_gene: TRBJ2-1; d_gene: .; CDR3nt: TGTGCCAGCAGTTTAGGCGGGTCGTACAATGAGCAGTTCTTC; CDR3aa: CASSLGGSYNEQFF
v_gene: TRBV4-1; j_gene: TRBJ2-1; d_gene: TRBD2; CDR3nt: TGCGCCAGCAGCCAAGCCGGGAGGGAGCAGTTCTTC; CDR3aa: CASSQAGREQFF
v_gene: TRBV27; j_gene: TRBJ2-7; d_gene: .; CDR3nt: TGTGCCAGCAGTTTATCATTGACAGGCTCCTACGAGCAGTACTTC; CDR3aa: CASSLSLTGSYEQYF
v_gene: TRBV27; j_gene: TRBJ2-1; d_gene: TRBD2; CDR3nt: TGTGCCAGCAGTTTACGACTAGCGGGAGGGTACAATGAGCAGTTCTTC; CDR3aa: CASSLRLAGGYNEQFF
v_gene: TRBV5-8; j_gene: TRBJ1-4; d_gene: .; CDR3nt: TGTGCCAGCAGCTTGGACTTGGGGGCGGCTAATGAAAAACTGTTTTTT; CDR3aa: CASSLDLGAANEKLFF
v_gene: TRBV21-1; j_gene: TRBJ2-1; d_gene: .; CDR3nt: TGTGCCAGCAGCAATGGGAGGCGGGACGGGCCCTACAATGAGCAGTTCTTC; CDR3aa: CASSNGRRDGPYNEQFF
v_gene: TRBV7-3; j_gene: TRBJ2-7; d_gene: .; CDR3nt: TGTGCCAGCAGCTTGGGGCCGACTCCCTCCTACGAGCAGTACTTC; CDR3aa: CASSLGPTPSYEQYF
v_gene: TRBV18; j_gene: TRBJ1-5; d_gene: .; CDR3nt: TGTGCCAGCTCACGCTTTCAATCGGACAGTTTGAATCATCAGCCCCAGCATTTT; CDR3aa: CASSRFQSDSLNHQPQHF
v_gene: TRBV28; j_gene: TRBJ1-4; d_gene: .; CDR3nt: TGTGCCAGCAGTGCCCCAGGGGCAACTAATGAAAAACTGTTTTTT; CDR3aa: CASSAPGATNEKLFF
v_gene: TRBV27; j_gene: TRBJ1-4; d_gene: .; CDR3nt: TGTGCCAGCACCATTACAGGGAGAGTCAAAGAAAAACTGTTTTTT; CDR3aa: CASTITGRVKEKLFF
v_gene: TRBV10-1; j_gene: TRBJ2-2; d_gene: .; CDR3nt: TGCGCCAGCAGCCGAGGGGGCGGGGAGCTGTTTTTT; CDR3aa: CASSRGGGELFF
v_gene: TRBV18; j_gene: TRBJ2-1; d_gene: .; CDR3nt: TGTGCACTAGCACAAGGCCTAGGCAATGAGCAGTTCTTC; CDR3aa: CALAQGLGNEQFF
v_gene: TRBV5-8; j_gene: TRBJ2-3; d_gene: TRBD2; CDR3nt: TGTGCCAGCAGCACGACTAGCGTTAGCACAGATACGCAGTATTTT; CDR3aa: CASSTTSVSTDTQYF
v_gene: TRBV5-4; j_gene: TRBJ2-3; d_gene: TRBD2; CDR3nt: TGTGCCAGCAGCTCTTTCGAGGGACTAGCGGGGACCACAGATACGCAGTATTTT; CDR3aa: CASSSFEGLAGTTDTQYF
v_gene: TRBV2; j_gene: TRBJ1-2; d_gene: TRBD1; CDR3nt: TGTGCCAGTAGACAGGGGGATTTCGGCTACACCTTC; CDR3aa: CASRQGDFGYTF
v_gene: TRBV25-1; j_gene: TRBJ2-7; d_gene: TRBD2; CDR3nt: TGTGCCAGCAGTGAATCGGCTAGCGGGGCATCCTACGAGCAGTACTTC; CDR3aa: CASSESASGASYEQYF
v_gene: TRBV19; j_gene: TRBJ1-2; d_gene: TRBD1; CDR3nt: TGTGCCAGTAGTATTGGCCTAACAGGGGGACCCTATGGCTACACCTTC; CDR3aa: CASSIGLTGGPYGYTF
v_gene: TRBV28; j_gene: TRBJ1-2; d_gene: .; CDR3nt: TGTGCCAGCAGAACTACCGGGACTCTCTATGGCTACACCTTC; CDR3aa: CASRTTGTLYGYTF
v_gene: TRBV5-4; j_gene: TRBJ2-1; d_gene: TRBD2; CDR3nt: TGTGCCAGCAGCTATGGACTAGCGGTATCCTACAATGAGCAGTTCTTC; CDR3aa: CASSYGLAVSYNEQFF